The sequence of this T cell receptor beta chain was determined in a study of cytomegalovirus exposure and HLA in healthy donors. Researchers ran the PCR with 60 Vbeta and 13 Jbeta primers. The data were produced by immunoSEQ multiplex PCR, yet TCRdb's version contains in-frame clones alone and is incomplete. The sample has roughly 130,000 clones, around 81% seen once. As to this clone: Its antigen is unknown.

Regarding the study as a whole: Donor immune exposure was known only as CMV serostatus.

Germline-derived CDR1 and CDR2 are SGHDT and YYEEEE. Trimming took off 4 bases at V and 4 bases at J, with 20 bases between the two ends. This CDR3 is 16 amino acids long. The specimen sequenced was PBMCs. V is TRBV5-6 and J is TRBJ1-2; the D gene is possibly TRBD1 (5 bases). This receptor was identified in a man between 18 and 35 years old in good health and CMV-seronegative. The CDR3 DNA reads as TGTGCCAGCAGCCCTAACCCCGGTCAGGGTCGCTATGGCTACACCTTC. Protein sequence: CASSPNPGQGRYGYTF.